The 21 T cell receptor beta chains given below trace back to one sample, sequenced in a study of T-cell reconstitution after alpha-beta-depleted transplantation in children. Preparation of the TCRbeta library was carried out with unique molecular identifiers. Using its own MiXCR run on the PCR reads, TCRdb lists one record per CDR3 protein. The sample includes about 200,000 distinct CDR3 sequences, 13% to 15% seen only once; the top ten take 13%. Source: PBMCs from the stem cell graft donor, taken from the stem cell graft. These receptors originate from a human donor who donated a stem cell graft to a child with acute lymphoblastic leukemia.

This clonotype was detected ten times or more. V gene TRBV5-1 combines with J gene TRBJ2-3, with D unresolved. Trimming stripped 4 bases from V and 2 bases from J, with 11 bases between. CDR3 length: 14 amino acids. The V gene's germline CDR1 is SGHRS and CDR2 YFSETQ. This chain's CDR3 is CASSPSIFTDTQYF. The CDR3 DNA reads as TGCGCCAGCAGCCCATCTATTTTCACAGATACGCAGTATTTT.

This clonotype has a count of ten or more. The V gene is TRBV5-1, the J gene TRBJ2-3; D unresolved. V was cut by 0 bases and J by 2 bases, with 10 bases left in between. Germline CDR1 is SGHRS and CDR2 is YFSETQ. The CDR3 is 15 residues long. CDR3 region: CASSLEQPFTDTQYF. The CDR3 region has the DNA TGCGCCAGCAGCTTGGAACAGCCTTTCACAGATACGCAGTATTTT.

This clonotype came up many times. The genes are TRBV29-1 and TRBJ1-2; TRBD1 might be the D (5 bases). CDR1 is SQVTM, CDR2 ANQGSEA, per germline. Trimming took off 6 bases at V and 6 bases at J, with 14 bases between the two ends. The CDR3 is 12 amino acids. The CDR3 nucleotides read TGCAGCGTCCTTCGGGGGAGGGATGGCTACACCTTC. Encoded protein: CSVLRGRDGYTF.

Many counts were recorded for this clonotype. The V gene is TRBV28, the J gene TRBJ1-5, with D perhaps TRBD1 (6 bases). Between the trimmed V and J ends, which lost 7 bases and 1 base, there was a span of 20 bases. Germline CDR1 MDHEN, CDR2 SYDVKM. The CDR3 loop spans 17 amino acids. Here the CDR3 reads CASTPPYRVKSNQPQHF. The CDR3 nucleotides are TGTGCCAGCACCCCACCGTACAGGGTAAAGAGCAATCAGCCCCAGCATTTT.

In its sample, this clonotype was seen many times. CDR3 coding DNA: TGTGCCAGCAGGTCTGGGGGGAGCACAGATACGCAGTATTTT. It yields the protein CASRSGGSTDTQYF. The V and J genes are TRBV28 and TRBJ2-3; possibly TRBD2 for D (6 bases). Looked up from germline, CDR1 is MDHEN and CDR2 is SYDVKM. CDR3 size: 14 residues. Trimming removed 6 bases from V and 0 bases from J, with 10 bases in between.

The V and J genes are TRBV13 and TRBJ2-1; D remains ambiguous. The CDR3 extends over 15 amino acids. Germline lookup yields CDR1 PRHDT and CDR2 FYEKMQ (reference sequence). V lost 5 bases and J 8 bases, leaving 19 bases between the germline ends. The CDR3 spells CASSLGVGFVYEQFF. The CDR3 nucleotides are TGTGCCAGCAGCCTCGGTGTGGGCTTCGTTTATGAGCAGTTCTTC.

This clonotype has at least ten counts. The rearrangement links TRBV12-3 or TRBV12-4 to TRBJ2-3, with D perhaps TRBD2 (6 bases). Trimming cost V 3 bases and J 6 bases, with 13 bases left between them. The CDR3 runs 14 residues. The CDR3 region has the DNA TGTGCCAGCAGTTTTCTCGCGGGAAGCGATACGCAGTATTTT. It is translated as CASSFLAGSDTQYF.

This clonotype was observed many times. This chain uses TRBV5-1 with TRBJ2-1; no reliable D call. V was pared by 4 bases and J by 2 bases, with 10 bases between. Germline loops: CDR1 SGHRS, CDR2 YFSETQ. This CDR3 region has 14 residues. The CDR3: CASSPAVAYNEQFF. The CDR3 coding sequence is TGCGCCAGCAGCCCGGCAGTGGCCTACAATGAGCAGTTCTTC. The full variable domain, rest sourced from reference TRBV5-1 and TRBJ2-1, is KAGVTQTPRYLIKTRGQQVTLSCSPISGHRSVSWYQQTPGQGLQFLFEYFSETQRNKGNFPGRFSGRQFSNSRSEMNVSTLELGDSALYLCASSPAVAYNEQFFGPGTRLTVL.

This clonotype has ten or more counts. The chain links TRBV7-9 to TRBJ1-1; 7 positions agree with TRBD1. Germline V gene data show CDR1 as SEHNR and CDR2 as FQNEAQ (reference sequence). Germline trimming cut 5 bases from V and 1 base from J; bases unmatched to any gene: 7. The CDR3 has 15 amino acids. CDR3 protein: CASSDRAGKNTEAFF. The CDR3 nucleotides are TGTGCCAGCAGCGACAGGGCAGGAAAGAACACTGAAGCTTTCTTT.

This clonotype was seen ten or more times. V gene TRBV11-2 combines with J gene TRBJ2-7; 9 positions agree with TRBD1. In germline, CDR1 is SGHAT, CDR2 FQNNGV. J lost 3 bases, V lost 1 base, and 7 bases had no gene match. This CDR3 has 16 amino acids. The CDR3 DNA reads TGTGCCAGCAGCTTAGGTGGACAGGGGAGACACTACGAGCAGTACTTC. It specifies CASSLGGQGRHYEQYF. The full variable domain, rest sourced from reference TRBV11-2 and TRBJ2-7, is EAGVAQSPRYKIIEKRQSVAFWCNPISGHATLYWYQQILGQGPKLLIQFQNNGVVDDSQLPKDRFSAERLKGVDSTLKIQPAKLEDSAVYLCASSLGGQGRHYEQYFGPGTRLTVT.

In this sample, this clonotype turned up many times. The rearrangement uses TRBV12-3 or TRBV12-4 and TRBJ2-1; TRBD2 agrees at 11 bases. V shed 5 bases and J 7 bases; nucleotides not matched to a gene: 4. The CDR3 runs to 14 residues. Here the CDR3 reads CASSQGLAANEQFF. CDR3 DNA sequence: TGTGCCAGCAGTCAGGGACTAGCGGCAAATGAGCAGTTCTTC.

This clonotype has only a few counts. The rearrangement links TRBV29-1 to TRBJ2-7; 10 bases fit TRBD1. V was pared by 6 bases and J by 9 bases, with 17 bases of the junction left unmatched. Germline loops: CDR1 SQVTM, CDR2 ANQGSEA. This CDR3 is built from 15 residues. CDR3 in DNA: TGCAGCGTGGGGATAGAAGCGGGACAGGGGACCGCGCAGTACTTC. Its protein product is CSVGIEAGQGTAQYF.

This clonotype was observed at least ten times. The rearrangement links TRBV5-1 to TRBJ2-5; D gene uncertain. Per germline, CDR1 SGHRS and CDR2 YFSETQ. The V end was cut by 0 bases, the J end by 2 bases, with 5 bases between. The CDR3 is 13 amino acids. Here the CDR3 reads CASSLAPQETQYF. Here the CDR3 DNA reads TGCGCCAGCAGCTTGGCCCCACAAGAGACCCAGTACTTC.

In this sample, this clonotype turned up many times. This chain joins TRBV10-3 and TRBJ2-5; 10 nucleotides match TRBD2. In germline, CDR1 is ENHRY, CDR2 SYGVKD. Trimming took 6 bases from V and 2 from J; bases not matched to a gene: 3. The CDR3 sequence is 14 residues long. The CDR3 reads CAISLAGEQETQYF. As DNA, the CDR3 is TGTGCCATCAGCCTAGCGGGGGAACAAGAGACCCAGTACTTC.

On this clonotype itself: Just one base apart from a much larger clone, this may be a read error. This chain links TRBV7-2 with TRBJ2-2; possibly TRBD2 for D (5 bases). The germline V gene has CDR1 SGHTA and CDR2 FQGNSA. The CDR3 extends over 15 amino acids. The ends were cut back, 4 bases at V and 9 bases at J, with 18 bases in the middle. The CDR3 coding sequence is TGTGCCAGCAGCTCCCCCGGTGCGAGGGCCAGGGAGCTGTTTTTT. Its translation: CASSSPGARARELFF.

This rearrangement joins TRBV7-9 to TRBJ2-4, with TRBD2 matching 11 bases. V lost 1 base to trimming and J lost 4 bases; unmatched junction nucleotides: 3. Germline values: CDR1 SEHNR, CDR2 FQNEAQ (reference sequence). The CDR3 covers 16 residues. For the CDR3, the DNA is TGTGCCAGCAGCTTAGTGACTAGCGGGGCGAAAAACATTCAGTACTTC. Protein: CASSLVTSGAKNIQYF.

The V call is TRBV27, the J call TRBJ2-7; D might be TRBD2 (7 bases). Germline V gene sequence: CDR1 MNHEY, CDR2 SMNVEV (reference sequence). The CDR3 runs to 14 residues. Deletions cut 6 bases from V and 6 bases from J, with 18 bases between. The CDR3 DNA sequence: TGTGCCAGCAGAGCGGGGAGGGGGTGGGTCGAGCAGTACTTC. Protein sequence: CASRAGRGWVEQYF.

At least ten counts were recorded for this clonotype. This chain connects TRBV4-1 to TRBJ2-3; 9 bases are shared with TRBD2. This CDR3 comprises 18 residues. V lost 0 bases to trimming and J lost 3 bases; unmatched junction nucleotides: 10. The germline gives CDR1 MGHRA, CDR2 YSYEKL. Here the CDR3 reads CASSQDPEVAGATDTQYF. In DNA, the CDR3 is TGCGCCAGCAGCCAAGACCCTGAAGTAGCGGGAGCTACAGATACGCAGTATTTT.

At least ten counts were recorded for this clonotype. The chain combines TRBV29-1 with TRBJ2-1; the D gene is possibly TRBD2 (6 bases). Trimming shortened V by 1 base and J by 2 bases, and 6 bases separated the two germline ends. The CDR3 contains 13 residues. The V gene's germline CDR1 is SQVTM and CDR2 ANQGSEA. The chain's CDR3 is CSVEGTTYNEQFF. The CDR3 coding sequence is TGCAGCGTTGAAGGGACTACCTACAATGAGCAGTTCTTC.

This clonotype came up a few times. The J gene is TRBJ2-1, the V gene TRBV5-4; TRBD2 aligns across 14 bases. The CDR3 is made up of 16 amino acids. Germline CDR1 is SGHNT and CDR2 is YYREEE (reference sequence). J gave up 4 bases and V 3 bases, and 3 bases lay outside the gene matches. CDR3 DNA sequence: TGTGCCAGCAGCTCGCGACTAGCGGGAGGGTACAATGAGCAGTTCTTC. Amino acid sequence: CASSSRLAGGYNEQFF.

This clonotype occurred many times. V is TRBV5-1 and J is TRBJ2-7; no clear D gene. Germline CDR1 SGHRS, CDR2 YFSETQ. The CDR3 contains 13 residues. The V gene lost 5 bases and the J gene lost 5 bases, with 14 bases spanning the gap. The CDR3: CASRLRRSDEQYF. The CDR3 DNA reads as TGCGCCAGCAGGTTGCGGAGATCCGACGAGCAGTACTTC.